Listed here are 27 T cell receptor beta chains from one sample, sequenced in a study of identical twins. TCRdb re-called the 5' RACE reads with MiXCR, one entry per CDR3 protein. The data contain about 890,000 distinct CDR3 sequences, 9% to 15% of them singletons. The same data also contributed to another study, on yellow fever vaccine responses in identical twins.

Sequenced: PBMCs. The receptors originated from a woman under 30 in good health.

The chain links TRBV5-1 to TRBJ1-2, with TRBD1 as a possible D gene (6 bases). The V end was cut by 4 bases, the J end by 3 bases, with 19 bases between. This CDR3 contains 16 residues. CDR1 SGHRS and CDR2 YFSETQ come from the germline V gene. The DNA of the CDR3 is TGCGCCAGCAGCCCACGGTGGGCTAGGACAGACTATGGCTACACCTTC. Its translation is CASSPRWARTDYGYTF. The full variable domain, rest sourced from reference TRBV5-1 and TRBJ1-2, is KAGVTQTPRYLIKTRGQQVTLSCSPISGHRSVSWYQQTPGQGLQFLFEYFSETQRNKGNFPGRFSGRQFSNSRSEMNVSTLELGDSALYLCASSPRWARTDYGYTFGSGTRLTVV.

There are a few counts of this clonotype. The chain joins TRBV7-9 to TRBJ2-2; no firm D call. There are 14 residues in the CDR3. V lost 3 bases and J lost 3, with 8 bases in between. Germline V gene lookup returns CDR1 SEHNR and CDR2 FQNEAQ (reference sequence). The CDR3 nucleotides read TGTGCCAGCAGCTTCGGAGACTACACCGGGGAGCTGTTTTTT. It codes for CASSFGDYTGELFF.

The chain couples TRBV6-2 or TRBV6-3 to TRBJ2-3; D unclear. CDR3 size: 15 residues. V dropped 5 bases and J dropped 6 bases, with 18 bases sitting between them. Germline CDR1 is MNHEY and CDR2 is SVGEGT. The CDR3 here is CASSPVYRLMDTQYF. DNA for the CDR3: TGTGCCAGCAGTCCAGTTTATCGTTTAATGGATACGCAGTATTTT.

The table lists this clonotype with many counts. The chain combines TRBV10-3 with TRBJ2-5; D is unclear. Trimming shortened V by 0 bases and J by 3 bases, and 5 bases separated the two germline ends. The CDR3 is made up of 13 amino acids. Germline loops: CDR1 ENHRY, CDR2 SYGVKD. The CDR3 region has the DNA TGTGCCATCAGTGAGTCCACCAAAGAGACCCAGTACTTC. This sequence encodes CAISESTKETQYF.

This clonotype was seen a few times. This rearrangement joins TRBV20-1 to TRBJ2-7, with 9 bases that match TRBD1. CDR3 length equals 13 residues. With V trimmed by 3 bases and J by 3 bases, 3 bases remained unmatched. In germline, CDR1 is DFQATT, CDR2 SNEGSKA (reference sequence). The CDR3, as DNA: TGCAGTGCTAGTTCGGACAGGGGCTACGAGCAGTACTTC. Encoded protein: CSASSDRGYEQYF.

V and J are TRBV29-1 and TRBJ1-5, with 7 bases fitting TRBD1. The V gene end was trimmed by 7 bases and the J gene end by 3 bases; junction bases not matched to a gene: 6. Per germline, CDR1 SQVTM and CDR2 ANQGSEA. The CDR3 is 13 residues long. The chain's CDR3 is CSALTGSNQPQHF. As DNA, the CDR3 is TGCAGCGCCCTGACAGGGTCCAATCAGCCCCAGCATTTT.

This clonotype is a singleton in its sample. The chain carries TRBV7-2 and TRBJ2-7; 11 nucleotides match TRBD2. Germline V CDR1 and CDR2: SGHTA, FQGNSA. The CDR3 is made up of 15 amino acids. J gave up 4 bases and V 2 bases, and 4 bases lay outside the gene matches. This CDR3 reads CASSLNPSGRYEQYF. The CDR3 nucleotides are TGTGCCAGCAGCTTAAACCCTAGCGGGAGGTACGAGCAGTACTTC.

This clonotype appeared a few times. The chain recombines TRBV29-1 with TRBJ1-2, with a tentative D call TRBD1 (6 bases). Germline values: CDR1 SQVTM, CDR2 ANQGSEA. The germline V and J ends were trimmed by 6 bases and 3 bases, with 14 bases remaining between them. This CDR3 comprises 13 residues. The CDR3: CSVRTVIDYGYTF. CDR3 in DNA: TGCAGCGTCCGGACAGTTATCGACTATGGCTACACCTTC.

The chain links TRBV6-1 to TRBJ1-2, with D maybe TRBD1 (5 bases). The germline V and J ends were trimmed by 6 bases and 3 bases, with 11 bases remaining between them. The germline V gene has CDR1 MNHNS and CDR2 SASEGT. The length of the CDR3 is 13 residues. CDR3 in DNA: TGTGCCAGCAGGGCAGGGATGGACTATGGCTACACCTTC. Residues: CASRAGMDYGYTF.

In its sample, this clonotype was seen a few times. The chain employs TRBV10-3 and TRBJ2-3; D is possibly TRBD2 (5 bases). The length of the CDR3 is 14 residues. The germline V and J ends were trimmed by 3 bases and 2 bases, with 9 bases remaining between them. Germline lookup yields CDR1 ENHRY and CDR2 SYGVKD. The CDR3 loop is CAISDLDYTDTQYF. The CDR3 DNA reads TGTGCCATCAGTGACCTTGACTACACAGATACGCAGTATTTT.

This clonotype showed up many times. V gene TRBV20-1 combines with J gene TRBJ2-1, with 9 bases matching TRBD2. V gave up 1 base and J gave up 3 bases; unmatched junction bases: 4. The germline gives CDR1 DFQATT, CDR2 SNEGSKA (reference sequence). The CDR3 runs to 15 residues. The CDR3 protein is CSARVQAGGYNEQFF. DNA for the CDR3: TGCAGTGCTAGAGTTCAAGCGGGGGGCTACAATGAGCAGTTCTTC.

This clonotype occurred a few times. The chain combines TRBV12-3 or TRBV12-4 with TRBJ1-1, with TRBD1 matching 7 bases. Trimming took 7 bases from V and 7 from J; bases not matched to a gene: 6. The CDR3 has 12 amino acids. This CDR3 is CASTQGTVEAFF. Here the CDR3 DNA reads TGTGCCAGCACCCAGGGGACAGTTGAAGCTTTCTTT.

The chain recombines TRBV2 with TRBJ2-7; possible D gene TRBD2, 6 bases. V lost 6 bases and J 2 bases, leaving 11 bases between the germline ends. Germline lookup yields CDR1 SNHLY and CDR2 FYNNEI. The CDR3 loop spans 13 amino acids. This chain's CDR3 is CASRVAATYEQYF. CDR3 nucleotide sequence: TGTGCCAGCAGAGTAGCGGCTACCTACGAGCAGTACTTC.

This clonotype was recorded a few times. The rearrangement links TRBV19 to TRBJ2-7; the match to TRBD2 covers 7 bases. The CDR3 consists of 13 residues. Germline V gene lookup returns CDR1 LNHDA and CDR2 SQIVND (reference sequence). V was pared by 3 bases and J by 3 bases, with 2 bases of the junction left unmatched. CDR3: CASSIGTNYEQYF. CDR3 DNA sequence: TGTGCCAGTAGTATTGGGACTAACTACGAGCAGTACTTC.

The chain carries TRBV19 and TRBJ2-1; no definite D call. The germline CDR1 and CDR2 sequences are LNHDA and SQIVND (reference sequence). This CDR3 has 14 amino acids. V lost 1 base to trimming and J lost 5 bases, with 9 bases between them. The CDR3 DNA is TGTGCCAGTAGTATAGGCCAAAGCCACAATGAGCAGTTCTTC. Residues: CASSIGQSHNEQFF.

This clonotype was counted many times. The J gene is TRBJ2-3, the V gene TRBV10-3; D possibly matches TRBD1 or TRBD2 (5 bases each). Germline-derived CDR1 and CDR2 are ENHRY and SYGVKD. CDR3 length: 18 amino acids. V was trimmed by 3 bases and J by 3 bases, leaving 22 bases between them. The CDR3 sequence: CAISDQGATRGDTDTQYF. DNA of the CDR3: TGTGCCATCAGTGATCAAGGGGCGACCCGGGGCGATACAGATACGCAGTATTTT.

There are a few counts of this clonotype. The chain joins TRBV7-9 to TRBJ1-2, with D possibly matching TRBD1 (6 bases). This CDR3 is 16 amino acids long. Deletions cut 0 bases from V and 0 bases from J, with 11 bases between. The germline V gene encodes CDR1 SEHNR and CDR2 FQNEAQ (reference sequence). As DNA, the CDR3 is TGTGCCAGCAGCTTAGCCGGGGACATAGCTAACTATGGCTACACCTTC. Translated, it gives CASSLAGDIANYGYTF.

The chain joins TRBV5-6 to TRBJ2-7; D may correspond to TRBD1 or TRBD2 (5 bases each). The germline gives CDR1 SGHDT, CDR2 YYEEEE. The V and J ends lost 4 bases and 6 bases respectively, with 20 bases between them. The CDR3 length is 15 residues. CDR3 nucleotides: TGTGCCAGCAGCCCATTCGCCGTTACTGGGACCGAGCAGTACTTC. Encoded protein: CASSPFAVTGTEQYF.

This clonotype was counted ten times or more. This chain connects TRBV4-1 to TRBJ2-3, with 8 nucleotides matching TRBD1. The germline CDR1 and CDR2 sequences are MGHRA and YSYEKL. Trimming at V came to 0 bases and at J to 5 bases, leaving 7 bases not matched to a gene. This CDR3 is 16 amino acids long. CDR3 nucleotides: TGCGCCAGCAGCCAAGATCGGGCAGGGGGCAGAGATACGCAGTATTTT. Translation gives CASSQDRAGGRDTQYF.

The table lists this clonotype with many counts. The CDR3 DNA sequence: TGCAGTGCTGGACGGGGACAGGGGGAAACAGATACGCAGTATTTT. As protein: CSAGRGQGETDTQYF. The chain couples TRBV20-1 to TRBJ2-3; 11 bases align to TRBD1. The germline V gene has CDR1 DFQATT and CDR2 SNEGSKA (reference sequence). Trimming removed 5 bases from V and 3 bases from J; junction bases left unmatched: 7. CDR3 size: 15 residues.

This clonotype has at least ten counts. The V and J genes are TRBV9 and TRBJ2-5; D remains ambiguous. The CDR3 is 13 amino acids. V dropped 5 bases and J dropped 4 bases, with 12 bases sitting between them. Looked up from germline, CDR1 is SGDLS and CDR2 is YYNGEE. The CDR3 DNA follows: TGTGCCAGCAGTCCCTCCGGACGAGAGACCCAGTACTTC. This encodes CASSPSGRETQYF.

This clonotype was seen more than once but under ten times. The J gene is TRBJ2-4, the V gene TRBV18, with 7 bases matching TRBD2. V gave up 3 bases and J gave up 0 bases; unmatched junction bases: 11. Germline V lookup: CDR1 KGHSH, CDR2 LQKENI. This CDR3 comprises 18 residues. CDR3 protein: CASSPPLTSSIAKNIQYF. CDR3 nucleotide sequence: TGTGCCAGCTCACCTCCCCTGACTAGCAGTATAGCCAAAAACATTCAGTACTTC. Filled out from reference TRBV18 and TRBJ2-4, the complete variable domain reads NAGVMQNPRHLVRRRGQEARLRCSPMKGHSHVYWYRQLPEEGLKFMVYLQKENIIDESGMPKERFSAEFPKEGPSILRIQQVVRGDSAAYFCASSPPLTSSIAKNIQYFGAGTRLSVL.

This clonotype was observed a handful of times. The genes are TRBV28 and TRBJ1-1; D gene uncertain. This CDR3 is built from 15 residues. Trimming shortened V by 5 bases and J by 1 base, and 14 bases separated the two germline ends. Germline CDR1 and CDR2: MDHEN and SYDVKM. CDR3 coding DNA: TGTGCCAGCAGTCTCCTCCCACAGCAGAACACTGAAGCTTTCTTT. Translated: CASSLLPQQNTEAFF.

The rearrangement joins TRBV10-3 to TRBJ2-3; possible D gene TRBD1, 5 bases. CDR3 length: 14 residues. Per the germline V gene, CDR1 is ENHRY and CDR2 is SYGVKD. V was pared by 6 bases and J by 0 bases, with 10 bases between. CDR3 in DNA: TGTGCCATCAGCCAGGGTGGGAGCACAGATACGCAGTATTTT. It translates to CAISQGGSTDTQYF.

Here the CDR3 DNA reads TGTGCCAGTAGTATAGATCATTGGAATGAGCAGTTCTTC. This codes for CASSIDHWNEQFF. The chain couples TRBV19 to TRBJ2-1; D is uncertain. This CDR3 comprises 13 residues. The germline gives CDR1 LNHDA, CDR2 SQIVND (reference sequence). V lost 0 bases and J 7 bases, leaving 7 bases between the germline ends.

Details on this clonotype: Since the CDR3 does not end with the conserved phenylalanine or tryptophan, this likely comes from a read error. CDR3 loop: CASSHPLGETQYC. Written as DNA, the CDR3 is TGCGCCAGCAGCCATCCCCTTGGGGAGACCCAGTACTGC. J is TRBJ2-5 and V is TRBV4-1; the D is unclear. The CDR3 loop spans 13 amino acids. Per germline, CDR1 MGHRA and CDR2 YSYEKL. The ends were cut back, 3 bases at V and 5 bases at J, with 10 bases in the middle.

The chain recombines TRBV4-1 with TRBJ2-3, with D perhaps assigned TRBD1 or TRBD2 (6 bases each). The V gene lost 1 base and the J gene lost 6 bases, with 23 bases spanning the gap. This CDR3 has 18 amino acids. The germline CDR1 and CDR2 sequences are MGHRA and YSYEKL. The CDR3 DNA sequence: TGCGCCAGCAGCCAAGGAGAGGGGGGTTGGGGCCCCACCGATACGCAGTATTTT. This codes for CASSQGEGGWGPTDTQYF.